A selection of T cell receptor beta chains follows, all from one sample in a study of CD8 T cells in ankylosing spondylitis. TCRdb re-derived calls from the 5' RACE reads in MiXCR, one entry per CDR3 protein. The sample includes 150,000 to 200,000 distinct CDR3 sequences, under 35% seen only once; the top ten take over 5.5%. The sample taken for sequencing was synovial fluid, either unsorted or a sorted T cell fraction (not recorded which). Every receptor here comes from a male donor with ankylosing spondylitis. Both conserved end residues are part of each CDR3. A D gene is named only where the DNA matches it firmly. Size values are once, few and many counts, or a class for expanded clones, and some rows have none.

clone size: few; J gene: TRBJ2-7; CDR3 length: 13; V gene: TRBV20-1; D gene: TRBD1; CDR3 DNA: TGCAGTGCTTACCGGGACAGGGACTACGAGCAGTACTTC; CDR3 protein: CSAYRDRDYEQYF
clone size: .; J gene: TRBJ2-5; CDR3 length: 17; V gene: TRBV7-9; D gene: TRBD1; CDR3 DNA: TGTGCCAGCAGCCGGATTACCGGGACAGGGGGTGTAGAGACCCAGTACTTC; CDR3 protein: CASSRITGTGGVETQYF
clone size: few; J gene: TRBJ2-1; CDR3 length: 16; V gene: TRBV12-3/TRBV12-4; D gene: TRBD2; CDR3 DNA: TGTGCCAGCAGTGCCCGACTAGCGGGGGAGTACAATGAGCAGTTCTTC; CDR3 protein: CASSARLAGEYNEQFF
clone size: many; J gene: TRBJ2-4; CDR3 length: 19; V gene: TRBV4-1; D gene: TRBD2; CDR3 DNA: TGCGCCAGCAGCCCATCCCTGGGACTAGCGGCCGATGGGGGGGACATTCAGTACTTC; CDR3 protein: CASSPSLGLAADGGDIQYF
clone size: .; J gene: TRBJ1-6; CDR3 length: 14; V gene: TRBV27; D gene: .; CDR3 DNA: TGTGCCAGCAGTTGGGGAAGCTATAATTCACCCCTCCACTTT; CDR3 protein: CASSWGSYNSPLHF
clone size: .; J gene: TRBJ1-1; CDR3 length: 14; V gene: TRBV27; D gene: .; CDR3 DNA: TGTGCCAGCAGTACAGACAGGCTGAACACTGAAGCTTTCTTT; CDR3 protein: CASSTDRLNTEAFF
clone size: .; J gene: TRBJ2-7; CDR3 length: 12; V gene: TRBV12-3/TRBV12-4; D gene: .; CDR3 DNA: TGTGCCAGCACCCGGGAGACTAGTAGGCAGTACTTC; CDR3 protein: CASTRETSRQYF
clone size: few; J gene: TRBJ2-1; CDR3 length: 14; V gene: TRBV7-2; D gene: .; CDR3 DNA: TGTGCCAGCAGCCCCCCCGTGGGTCTCAATGAGCAGTTCTTC; CDR3 protein: CASSPPVGLNEQFF
clone size: few; J gene: TRBJ2-1; CDR3 length: 15; V gene: TRBV6-1; D gene: .; CDR3 DNA: TGTGCCAGCTCCGTCTCACTGCGATCGCACAATGAGCAGTTCTTC; CDR3 protein: CASSVSLRSHNEQFF
clone size: .; J gene: TRBJ2-2; CDR3 length: 16; V gene: TRBV5-5; D gene: .; CDR3 DNA: TGTGCCAGCAGCTTACCGGACAGCGCGAACACCGGGGAGCTGTTTTTT; CDR3 protein: CASSLPDSANTGELFF
clone size: .; J gene: TRBJ1-1; CDR3 length: 14; V gene: TRBV7-8; D gene: .; CDR3 DNA: TGTGCCAGCAGTACCTCTTCCGGACGGCCGGAAGCTTTCTTT; CDR3 protein: CASSTSSGRPEAFF
clone size: few; J gene: TRBJ2-1; CDR3 length: 13; V gene: TRBV27; D gene: .; CDR3 DNA: TGTGCCAGTTCAGGGAAGGCTAGGAATGAGCAGTTCTTC; CDR3 protein: CASSGKARNEQFF
clone size: .; J gene: TRBJ1-2; CDR3 length: 13; V gene: TRBV3-1; D gene: TRBD1; CDR3 DNA: TGTGCCAGCAGCCCGACAGGGTTCTATGGCTACACCTTC; CDR3 protein: CASSPTGFYGYTF
clone size: few; J gene: TRBJ1-2; CDR3 length: 13; V gene: TRBV6-1; D gene: TRBD1; CDR3 DNA: TGTGCCAGCAGTCGACAGGGGCAGTATGGCTACACCTTC; CDR3 protein: CASSRQGQYGYTF
clone size: .; J gene: TRBJ1-5; CDR3 length: 14; V gene: TRBV29-1; D gene: TRBD1; CDR3 DNA: TGCAGCGTTGATGGTACAGGGGGCAATCAGCCCCAGCATTTT; CDR3 protein: CSVDGTGGNQPQHF
clone size: few; J gene: TRBJ2-1; CDR3 length: 14; V gene: TRBV7-2; D gene: .; CDR3 DNA: TGTGCCAGCAGCCCCCAAGGACGGTACAATGAGCAGTTCTTC; CDR3 protein: CASSPQGRYNEQFF
clone size: .; J gene: TRBJ1-1; CDR3 length: 14; V gene: TRBV2; D gene: TRBD1; CDR3 DNA: TGTGCCAGCAGTGAAGACAGGGGAAGGTTTGAAGCTTTCTTT; CDR3 protein: CASSEDRGRFEAFF
clone size: .; J gene: TRBJ2-5; CDR3 length: 14; V gene: TRBV7-9; D gene: TRBD2; CDR3 DNA: TGTGCCAGCAGCCTGAAGCGGGAGGGAGAGACCCAGTACTTC; CDR3 protein: CASSLKREGETQYF
clone size: .; J gene: TRBJ1-2; CDR3 length: 13; V gene: TRBV5-1; D gene: TRBD1; CDR3 DNA: TGCGCCAGCCATATTGAGGGGGCAGGGGGCTACACCTTC; CDR3 protein: CASHIEGAGGYTF
clone size: .; J gene: TRBJ2-1; CDR3 length: 15; V gene: TRBV19; D gene: .; CDR3 DNA: TGTGCCAGTAGTATTTCCCGCTACAGTGACAATGAGCAGTTCTTC; CDR3 protein: CASSISRYSDNEQFF
clone size: .; J gene: TRBJ1-2; CDR3 length: 14; V gene: TRBV12-3/TRBV12-4; D gene: TRBD1; CDR3 DNA: TGTGCCAGCAGGCAGACAGGGGGCGGTAATGGCTACACCTTC; CDR3 protein: CASRQTGGGNGYTF
clone size: .; J gene: TRBJ1-5; CDR3 length: 14; V gene: TRBV7-2; D gene: .; CDR3 DNA: TGTGCCAGCAGCCTACAGACGCGCAATCAGCCCCAGCATTTT; CDR3 protein: CASSLQTRNQPQHF
clone size: many; J gene: TRBJ2-7; CDR3 length: 13; V gene: TRBV6-1; D gene: .; CDR3 DNA: TGTGCCAGCAGTGAAATCAGCTACTACGAGCAGTACTTC; CDR3 protein: CASSEISYYEQYF
clone size: few; J gene: TRBJ1-3; CDR3 length: 13; V gene: TRBV20-1; D gene: .; CDR3 DNA: TGCAGTGCCTCAGGGGCGGCTGGAAACACCATATATTTT; CDR3 protein: CSASGAAGNTIYF
clone size: many; J gene: TRBJ2-7; CDR3 length: 13; V gene: TRBV20-1; D gene: .; CDR3 DNA: TGCAGTGCTTTAGGAATAGAGGTCTACGAGCAGTACTTC; CDR3 protein: CSALGIEVYEQYF
clone size: few; J gene: TRBJ2-3; CDR3 length: 13; V gene: TRBV11-2; D gene: TRBD2; CDR3 DNA: TGTGCCACCCAGCGGGGGGGCTCAGATACGCAGTATTTT; CDR3 protein: CATQRGGSDTQYF
clone size: few; J gene: TRBJ1-6; CDR3 length: 16; V gene: TRBV7-2; D gene: TRBD1; CDR3 DNA: TGTGCCAGCAGCTTAGGGACAGGATCAATTAATTCACCCCTCCACTTT; CDR3 protein: CASSLGTGSINSPLHF
clone size: many; J gene: TRBJ2-4; CDR3 length: 19; V gene: TRBV11-2; D gene: TRBD2; CDR3 DNA: TGTGCCAGCAGCTTAACAGGACTAGCGGGAGGACGGGCCAAAAACATTCAGTACTTC; CDR3 protein: CASSLTGLAGGRAKNIQYF
clone size: .; J gene: TRBJ1-1; CDR3 length: 12; V gene: TRBV7-2; D gene: .; CDR3 DNA: TGTGCCAGCGGCCAGAGGTGGTCTGAAGCTTTCTTT; CDR3 protein: CASGQRWSEAFF
clone size: few; J gene: TRBJ2-3; CDR3 length: 15; V gene: TRBV5-1; D gene: TRBD2; CDR3 DNA: TGCGCCAGCAGCCTGGCGGCTAGCGGGAGAGATACGCAGTATTTT; CDR3 protein: CASSLAASGRDTQYF
clone size: .; J gene: TRBJ2-3; CDR3 length: 13; V gene: TRBV27; D gene: .; CDR3 DNA: TGTGCCAGCTCAGACTACTTAGTGGGTACGCAGTATTTT; CDR3 protein: CASSDYLVGTQYF
clone size: few; J gene: TRBJ2-1; CDR3 length: 11; V gene: TRBV12-3/TRBV12-4; D gene: .; CDR3 DNA: TGTGCCAGCAGTTTTTCAGATGAGCAGTTCTTC; CDR3 protein: CASSFSDEQFF
clone size: few; J gene: TRBJ2-1; CDR3 length: 13; V gene: TRBV5-1; D gene: TRBD2; CDR3 DNA: TGCGCCAGCAGCTCCCGGGGGGGCAGTGAGCAGTTCTTC; CDR3 protein: CASSSRGGSEQFF
clone size: few; J gene: TRBJ2-1; CDR3 length: 15; V gene: TRBV30; D gene: TRBD1; CDR3 DNA: TGTGCCTGGACCCGAGGGCCAGGGGGAAACAATGAGCAGTTCTTC; CDR3 protein: CAWTRGPGGNNEQFF
clone size: few; J gene: TRBJ2-2; CDR3 length: 15; V gene: TRBV11-2; D gene: .; CDR3 DNA: TGTGCCAGCAGCATCCTCTTCCGGAGCACCGGGGAGCTGTTTTTT; CDR3 protein: CASSILFRSTGELFF
clone size: .; J gene: TRBJ2-3; CDR3 length: 13; V gene: TRBV7-3; D gene: .; CDR3 DNA: TGTGCCAGCAGCCTTGTAGGGCGAGATACGCAGTATTTT; CDR3 protein: CASSLVGRDTQYF
clone size: .; J gene: TRBJ2-5; CDR3 length: 13; V gene: TRBV18; D gene: .; CDR3 DNA: TGTGCCAGCTCACCACCGGGAATGGAGACCCAGTACTTC; CDR3 protein: CASSPPGMETQYF
clone size: medium-sized; J gene: TRBJ1-6; CDR3 length: 16; V gene: TRBV7-2; D gene: TRBD1; CDR3 DNA: TGTGCCAGCAGCGCTCTGATAACAGGGGGCGGATCACCCCTCCACTTT; CDR3 protein: CASSALITGGGSPLHF
clone size: many; J gene: TRBJ2-3; CDR3 length: 13; V gene: TRBV12-3/TRBV12-4; D gene: .; CDR3 DNA: TGTGCCAGCAGGCTGGGTAGCACAGATACGCAGTATTTT; CDR3 protein: CASRLGSTDTQYF
clone size: .; J gene: TRBJ1-4; CDR3 length: 12; V gene: TRBV11-2; D gene: .; CDR3 DNA: TGTGCCAGCAGCTTAGTGGGTGTGGGACTGTTTTTT; CDR3 protein: CASSLVGVGLFF
clone size: .; J gene: TRBJ1-2; CDR3 length: 15; V gene: TRBV7-2; D gene: TRBD1; CDR3 DNA: TGTGCCAGCAGCTTAGGGGACAGGGGGCACTATGGCTACACCTTC; CDR3 protein: CASSLGDRGHYGYTF
clone size: many; J gene: TRBJ2-3; CDR3 length: 16; V gene: TRBV25-1; D gene: .; CDR3 DNA: TGTGCCAGCAGTGAAAGCAAGGGGGGGGGAACAGATACGCAGTATTTT; CDR3 protein: CASSESKGGGTDTQYF
clone size: .; J gene: TRBJ1-1; CDR3 length: 14; V gene: TRBV12-3/TRBV12-4; D gene: .; CDR3 DNA: TGTGCCAGCAGTCCAATTGGTGGGGGCACTGAAGCTTTCTTT; CDR3 protein: CASSPIGGGTEAFF
clone size: .; J gene: TRBJ2-1; CDR3 length: 16; V gene: TRBV25-1; D gene: .; CDR3 DNA: TGTGCCAGCAGTGAACCCCCAGGGGCTCCCTACAATGAGCAGTTCTTC; CDR3 protein: CASSEPPGAPYNEQFF
clone size: .; J gene: TRBJ2-7; CDR3 length: 15; V gene: TRBV11-3; D gene: .; CDR3 DNA: TGTGCCAGCAGCTTAAAGCCAGGAGCTACTTACGAGCAGTACTTC; CDR3 protein: CASSLKPGATYEQYF
clone size: few; J gene: TRBJ2-2; CDR3 length: 14; V gene: TRBV6-1; D gene: .; CDR3 DNA: TGTGCCAGCAGCCAACACCAGAACACCGGGGAGCTGTTTTTT; CDR3 protein: CASSQHQNTGELFF
clone size: .; J gene: TRBJ2-7; CDR3 length: 16; V gene: TRBV28; D gene: TRBD1; CDR3 DNA: TGTGCCAGCAGTTCCTACTCGAGACAGGGTGTCGACGAGCAGTACTTC; CDR3 protein: CASSSYSRQGVDEQYF
clone size: few; J gene: TRBJ2-1; CDR3 length: 18; V gene: TRBV6-2/TRBV6-3; D gene: TRBD2; CDR3 DNA: TGTGCCAGCAGCCAGAGAACCATAACTAGCGGGGGGTACAATGAGCAGTTCTTC; CDR3 protein: CASSQRTITSGGYNEQFF
clone size: medium-sized; J gene: TRBJ2-7; CDR3 length: 15; V gene: TRBV7-2; D gene: TRBD1; CDR3 DNA: TGTGCCAGCAGCTTAAAGACAGGGGAATCCTACGAGCAGTACTTC; CDR3 protein: CASSLKTGESYEQYF
clone size: medium-sized; J gene: TRBJ2-1; CDR3 length: 15; V gene: TRBV4-1; D gene: TRBD2; CDR3 DNA: TGCGCCAGCAGCCAAGGGACTAGCGAGGTCAATGAGCAGTTCTTC; CDR3 protein: CASSQGTSEVNEQFF
clone size: few; J gene: TRBJ1-4; CDR3 length: 15; V gene: TRBV10-3; D gene: .; CDR3 DNA: TGTGCCATCAGTGACAATCAGGCAGGAGATGAAAAACTGTTTTTT; CDR3 protein: CAISDNQAGDEKLFF
clone size: few; J gene: TRBJ1-3; CDR3 length: 20; V gene: TRBV6-1; D gene: .; CDR3 DNA: TGTGCCAGCAGTGAACACCCAACCTCCTCAGTGGCAGGAAAAGGAAACACCATATATTTT; CDR3 protein: CASSEHPTSSVAGKGNTIYF
clone size: .; J gene: TRBJ1-2; CDR3 length: 13; V gene: TRBV6-1; D gene: TRBD1; CDR3 DNA: TGTGCCAGCCGGACAGGGAAAAACTATGGCTACACCTTC; CDR3 protein: CASRTGKNYGYTF
clone size: few; J gene: TRBJ2-2; CDR3 length: 16; V gene: TRBV7-9; D gene: .; CDR3 DNA: TGTGCCAGCAGCGCGACCCGGCCCAGAGGGGGTGAGGAGCTGTTTTTT; CDR3 protein: CASSATRPRGGEELFF
clone size: .; J gene: TRBJ2-7; CDR3 length: 12; V gene: TRBV3-1; D gene: .; CDR3 DNA: TGTGCCAGCAGCCAAATGGCCTACGAGCAGTACTTC; CDR3 protein: CASSQMAYEQYF
clone size: few; J gene: TRBJ1-5; CDR3 length: 15; V gene: TRBV3-1; D gene: TRBD1; CDR3 DNA: TGTGCCAGCAGCCAAGATCGGACAGGGGCCCAGCCCCAGCATTTT; CDR3 protein: CASSQDRTGAQPQHF
clone size: many; J gene: TRBJ1-4; CDR3 length: 11; V gene: TRBV20-1; D gene: .; CDR3 DNA: TGCAGTGCCACGACTAATGAAAAACTGTTTTTT; CDR3 protein: CSATTNEKLFF
clone size: .; J gene: TRBJ2-1; CDR3 length: 15; V gene: TRBV5-4; D gene: TRBD2; CDR3 DNA: TGTGCCAGCAGACCAACTAGCGGGGGGGACAATGAGCAGTTCTTC; CDR3 protein: CASRPTSGGDNEQFF